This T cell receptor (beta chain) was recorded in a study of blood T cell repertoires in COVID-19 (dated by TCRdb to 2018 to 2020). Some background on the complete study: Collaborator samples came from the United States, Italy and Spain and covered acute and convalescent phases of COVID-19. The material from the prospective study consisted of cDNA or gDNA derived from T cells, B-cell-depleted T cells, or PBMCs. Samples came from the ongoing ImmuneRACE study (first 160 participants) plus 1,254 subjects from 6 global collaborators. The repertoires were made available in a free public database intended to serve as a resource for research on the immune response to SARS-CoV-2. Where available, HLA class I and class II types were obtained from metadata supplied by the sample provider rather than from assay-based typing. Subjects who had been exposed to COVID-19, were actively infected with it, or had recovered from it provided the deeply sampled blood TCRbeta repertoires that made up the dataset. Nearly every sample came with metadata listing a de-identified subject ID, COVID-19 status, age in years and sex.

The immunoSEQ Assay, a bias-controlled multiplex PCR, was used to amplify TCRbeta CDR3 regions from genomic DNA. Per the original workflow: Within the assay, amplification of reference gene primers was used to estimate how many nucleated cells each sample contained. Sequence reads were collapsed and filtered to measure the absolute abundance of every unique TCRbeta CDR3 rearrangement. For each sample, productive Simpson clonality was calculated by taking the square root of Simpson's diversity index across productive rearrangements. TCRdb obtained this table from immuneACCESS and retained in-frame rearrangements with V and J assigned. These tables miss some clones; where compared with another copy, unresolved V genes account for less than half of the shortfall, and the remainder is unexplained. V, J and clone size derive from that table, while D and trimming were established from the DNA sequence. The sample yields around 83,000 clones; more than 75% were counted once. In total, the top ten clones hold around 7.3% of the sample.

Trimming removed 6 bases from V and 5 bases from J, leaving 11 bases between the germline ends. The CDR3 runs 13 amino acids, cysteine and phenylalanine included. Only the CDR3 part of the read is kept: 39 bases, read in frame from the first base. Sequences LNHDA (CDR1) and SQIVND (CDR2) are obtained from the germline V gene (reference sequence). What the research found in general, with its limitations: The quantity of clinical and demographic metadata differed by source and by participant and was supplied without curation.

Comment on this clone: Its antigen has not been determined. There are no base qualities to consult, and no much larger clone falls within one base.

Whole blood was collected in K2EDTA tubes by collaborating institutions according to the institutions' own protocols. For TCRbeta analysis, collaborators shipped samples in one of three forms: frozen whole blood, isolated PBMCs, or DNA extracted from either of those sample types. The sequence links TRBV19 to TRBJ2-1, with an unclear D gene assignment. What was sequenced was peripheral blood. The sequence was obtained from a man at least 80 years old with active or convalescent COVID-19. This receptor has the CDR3 CASRQVGNNEQFF. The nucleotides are TGTGCCAGTAGGCAGGTAGGCAACAATGAGCAGTTCTTC.